One sample yielded the 6 T cell receptor beta chains listed below, sequenced in a study of low-dose radiotherapy and immunotherapy resistance in tumors. Alpha and beta chains were covered, as first-strand cDNA relied on TRAV- and TRBV-specific primers. TCRs were put through around 20 PCR cycles of amplification with Phusion. A constant-region primer and the V-primer adapter served as the primer pair. TCRdb re-derived calls from the reads in MiXCR, one entry per CDR3 protein. The top ten clones hold 4.1% of a sample with 95,000 to 100,000 distinct CDR3 sequences, less than 25% of them seen once. As for time point: after trial treatment. This sample's treatment: LDRT plus nivolumab, ipilimumab, low-dose cyclophosphamide and aspirin (RACIN trial). Specimen: PBMCs, collected after low-dose radiotherapy plus immunotherapy. These receptors originate from a male donor with prostate cancer.

This clonotype was counted ten times or more. The V gene is TRBV10-1, the J gene TRBJ2-7; D is unresolved. Germline V gene sequence: CDR1 WNHNN, CDR2 SYGVQD (reference sequence). The CDR3 is 12 residues long. V lost 2 bases to trimming and J lost 9 bases, with 11 bases between them. CDR3 DNA sequence: TGCGCCAGCAGTGAGACCGCCTATGGGCAGTACTTC. Residues: CASSETAYGQYF.

The chain employs TRBV5-6 and TRBJ2-7; D gene unclear. In germline, CDR1 is SGHDT, CDR2 YYEEEE. Trimming left V 2 bases short and J 0 bases short, with 18 bases between. The CDR3 contains 17 residues. CDR3 protein: CASSFGSRFRASYEQYF. In nucleotides, the CDR3 is TGTGCCAGCAGCTTCGGCTCCCGGTTTCGTGCCTCCTACGAGCAGTACTTC.

V gene TRBV5-1 combines with J gene TRBJ2-1; 9 bases agree with TRBD1. The CDR3 has 15 amino acids. Germline V gene lookup returns CDR1 SGHRS and CDR2 YFSETQ. J lost 6 bases, V lost 0 bases, and 4 bases had no gene match. The CDR3 protein is CASSLGGQGLNEQFF. The CDR3 bases are TGCGCCAGCAGCTTGGGGGGACAGGGCCTCAATGAGCAGTTCTTC. Complete variable domain (other parts from reference TRBV5-1 and TRBJ2-1): KAGVTQTPRYLIKTRGQQVTLSCSPISGHRSVSWYQQTPGQGLQFLFEYFSETQRNKGNFPGRFSGRQFSNSRSEMNVSTLELGDSALYLCASSLGGQGLNEQFFGPGTRLTVL.

In this sample, this clonotype turned up a few times. The J gene is TRBJ1-2, the V gene TRBV5-5, with unresolved D. V shed 0 bases and J shed 8 bases, with 8 bases lying between them. The CDR3 is 12 residues long. Germline lookup yields CDR1 SGHKS and CDR2 YYEKEE (reference sequence). The CDR3 sequence: CASSLAHGGYTF. DNA for the CDR3: TGTGCCAGCAGCTTGGCCCACGGAGGCTACACCTTC.

There are many counts of this clonotype. The J gene is TRBJ2-3, the V gene TRBV5-1; maybe TRBD1 (6 bases). The CDR3 totals 16 residues. V lost 0 bases, J lost 1 base, and 12 bases lay in between. CDR1 is SGHRS, CDR2 YFSETQ, per germline. The CDR3 region is CASSLDSPGGTDTQYF. DNA for the CDR3: TGCGCCAGCAGCTTGGATAGTCCAGGGGGCACAGATACGCAGTATTTT.

The chain links TRBV7-9 to TRBJ2-3; D may be TRBD2 (6 bases). This CDR3 is 17 amino acids long. Germline CDR1 reads SEHNR; CDR2 reads FQNEAQ (reference sequence). The V end was cut by 5 bases, the J end by 5 bases, with 23 bases between. CDR3: CASSPPRRGPRRDTQYF. The CDR3 DNA is TGTGCCAGCAGCCCTCCTCGGCGGGGACCCCGGAGAGATACGCAGTATTTT.